The rows below give T cell receptor beta chains drawn from one sample of a study of cytomegalovirus exposure and HLA in healthy donors. The repertoire was sequenced with immunoSEQ multiplex PCR; TCRdb's copy has only in-frame clones and lacks some. The sample lists about 330,000 clones; about nine tenths were seen once. The sequenced sample was PBMCs. Receptors were obtained from a woman under 40 in good health and CMV-seropositive. Each CDR3 is given with its conserved first and last residue. Each record gives: CDR3 protein, CDR3 DNA, V gene, D gene, clone size, J gene. The D gene is left open where the match is weak. Size tells how often a clone was seen (once, few, many) or the class of an expanded clone, and some rows leave it out.

CASSLEPGSYNEQFF	TGCGCCAGCAGCTTGGAGCCAGGCTCCTACAATGAGCAGTTCTTC	TRBV5-1	NA	NA	TRBJ2-1
CASSVVAGASDTQYF	TGTGCCAGCAGCGTAGTGGCAGGGGCGTCAGATACGCAGTATTTT	TRBV9	NA	NA	TRBJ2-3
CASSSGPGRPYEQYF	TGCGCCAGCAGCTCTGGGCCGGGGCGACCCTACGAGCAGTACTTC	TRBV5-1	NA	NA	TRBJ2-7
CASSDPSGKDYGYTF	TGTGCCAGCAGTGACCCCTCAGGGAAGGACTATGGCTACACCTTC	TRBV25-1	NA	NA	TRBJ1-2
CASSIGTNNEQFF	TGTGCCAGCAGCATAGGGACTAACAATGAGCAGTTCTTC	TRBV4-2	TRBD2	NA	TRBJ2-1
CASSLGPSSPQPQHF	TGTGCCAGCAGTTTAGGGCCTTCTTCCCCACAGCCCCAGCATTTT	TRBV28	NA	NA	TRBJ1-5
CASSLALSEQFF	TGTGCCAGCAGCTTAGCCCTCTCCGAGCAGTTCTTC	TRBV7-6	NA	NA	TRBJ2-1
CASSPEGSGEQYF	TGTGCCAGCTCACCAGAAGGGTCGGGGGAGCAGTACTTC	TRBV18	NA	NA	TRBJ2-7
CASSPPVGDPYEQYF	TGTGCCAGCAGCCCCCCAGTTGGGGACCCCTACGAGCAGTACTTC	TRBV6-1	NA	NA	TRBJ2-7
CASSYTDRQGEAFF	TGTGCCAGCAGTTACACGGACAGACAAGGGGAAGCTTTCTTT	TRBV6-5	NA	NA	TRBJ1-1
CASSYSGSSYGYTF	TGTGCCAGCAGTTACTCGGGCAGCTCCTATGGCTACACCTTC	TRBV6-5	NA	NA	TRBJ1-2
CASSPKTGSTDTQYF	TGTGCCAGCAGCCCAAAGACAGGGTCTACAGATACGCAGTATTTT	TRBV9	TRBD1	once	TRBJ2-3
CAISATDQMNTEAFF	TGTGCCATCAGTGCTACGGATCAGATGAACACTGAAGCTTTCTTT	TRBV10-3	NA	once	TRBJ1-1
CASSSSGPGTEAFF	TGTGCCAGCAGTTCCTCAGGGCCTGGCACTGAAGCTTTCTTT	TRBV6-5	NA	NA	TRBJ1-1
CASSSGAYEQYF	TGCGCCAGCAGCTCCGGGGCCTACGAGCAGTACTTC	TRBV5-1	NA	few	TRBJ2-7
CASSRGQGGYGYTF	TGTGCCAGCAGCCGAGGACAGGGTGGGTATGGCTACACCTTC	TRBV27	TRBD1	few	TRBJ1-2
CASSLWGGASTDTQYF	TGTGCCAGCAGCTTATGGGGCGGAGCTAGCACAGATACGCAGTATTTT	TRBV11-1	NA	NA	TRBJ2-3
CASSLASTDTQYF	TGCGCCAGCAGCTTGGCTAGCACAGATACGCAGTATTTT	TRBV5-1	NA	NA	TRBJ2-3
CASTLTPDQETQYF	TGTGCCAGCACCCTGACACCGGACCAAGAGACCCAGTACTTC	TRBV7-6	NA	NA	TRBJ2-5
CASTRFWGDYEQYF	TGTGCCAGCACCCGCTTCTGGGGGGACTACGAGCAGTACTTC	TRBV27	NA	NA	TRBJ2-7
CATSRDKGGDIDYEQYF	TGTGCCACCAGCAGAGACAAAGGGGGGGACATAGACTACGAGCAGTACTTC	TRBV15	NA	NA	TRBJ2-7
CAWSVGIGLNSGNTIYF	TGTGCCTGGAGTGTAGGAATTGGTCTAAACTCTGGAAACACCATATATTTT	TRBV30	NA	NA	TRBJ1-3
CASNVGGVGYEQYF	TGTGCCAGCAACGTGGGAGGGGTTGGTTACGAGCAGTACTTC	TRBV5-6	TRBD2	NA	TRBJ2-7
CASSYGTEKGRREQYF	TGTGCCAGCAGTTACGGGACAGAAAAGGGGCGGCGCGAGCAGTACTTC	TRBV28	TRBD1	NA	TRBJ2-7
CASSLVGDLRQPQHF	TGTGCCAGCAGCTTGGTCGGGGATCTGAGGCAGCCCCAGCATTTT	TRBV5-6	NA	NA	TRBJ1-5
CASSGRGGDGYTF	TGTGCCAGCAGTGGAAGGGGGGGCGACGGCTACACCTTC	TRBV6-1	NA	once	TRBJ1-2
CASSFGSGYTF	TGTGCCAGCAGCTTTGGGAGTGGCTACACCTTC	TRBV7-9	NA	NA	TRBJ1-2
CASSYVAASSYEQYF	TGTGCCAGCAGTTACGTAGCGGCGAGCTCCTACGAGCAGTACTTC	TRBV6-5	NA	few	TRBJ2-7
CASSLFFSGPEGTEAFF	TGTGCCAGCAGTTTATTCTTCTCGGGGCCTGAAGGGACTGAAGCTTTCTTT	TRBV28	NA	NA	TRBJ1-1